The source of this T cell receptor beta chain is a study of Tregs in tolerant kidney transplant recipients. General study points: Biological reproducibility was not directly addressed in this study. Activated donor B cell expansion appeared to reveal the most relevant donor-specific TCRbeta repertoire. Few patients were studied, so findings need validation in larger groups.

V was shortened by 2 bases and J by 0 bases, with 7 bases between the two germline ends. CDR1 is SGHDN and CDR2 is FVKESK in the germline V gene. The CDR3 loop spans 14 amino acids. This clone was found once. The target antigen is unknown. The data were produced by immunoSEQ multiplex PCR, yet TCRdb's version contains in-frame clones alone and is incomplete. Altogether roughly 250,000 clones are present, approximately 83% being singletons, with the ten largest covering less than 0.75%. Unstimulated regulatory T cells (CD4+CD25+CD127-), CD4+CD25- non-regulatory cells, CD4 and CD8 cells were FACS-sorted from thawed PBMCs.

The sequenced sample was CD4+ T cells from blood. The receptor was isolated from a human donor in good health. This rearrangement joins TRBV14 to TRBJ1-1; D ambiguous. CDR3 in DNA: TGTGCCAGCAGCCAACTGATATTGAACACTGAAGCTTTCTTT. This translates into CASSQLILNTEAFF.